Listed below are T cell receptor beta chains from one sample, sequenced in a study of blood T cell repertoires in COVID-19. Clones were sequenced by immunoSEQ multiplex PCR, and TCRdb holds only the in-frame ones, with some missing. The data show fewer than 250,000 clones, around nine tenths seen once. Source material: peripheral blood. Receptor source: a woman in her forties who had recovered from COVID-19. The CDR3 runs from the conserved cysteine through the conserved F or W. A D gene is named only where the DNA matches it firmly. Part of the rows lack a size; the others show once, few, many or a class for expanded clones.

CDR3aa: CASSVEGEGTEAFF
CDR3nt: TGTGCCAGCAGCGTAGAAGGGGAGGGAACTGAAGCTTTCTTT
abundance: .
d_gene: .
j_gene: TRBJ1-1
v_gene: TRBV9

CDR3aa: CAWSVGTSGSETQYF
CDR3nt: TGTGCCTGGAGTGTAGGGACTAGCGGGAGTGAGACCCAGTACTTC
abundance: .
d_gene: TRBD2
j_gene: TRBJ2-5
v_gene: TRBV30

CDR3aa: CASSVRQNSNQPQHF
CDR3nt: TGTGCCAGCAGTGTACGACAGAATAGCAATCAGCCCCAGCATTTT
abundance: .
d_gene: .
j_gene: TRBJ1-5
v_gene: TRBV6-4

CDR3aa: CASRPSLRGFDEQYF
CDR3nt: TGTGCCAGCAGACCTAGTCTTCGTGGGTTCGACGAGCAGTACTTC
abundance: once
d_gene: .
j_gene: TRBJ2-7
v_gene: TRBV6-5

CDR3aa: CASSRQGVSNEKLFF
CDR3nt: TGTGCCAGCAGCCGACAGGGGGTTTCTAATGAAAAACTGTTTTTT
abundance: .
d_gene: TRBD1
j_gene: TRBJ1-4
v_gene: TRBV5-8

CDR3aa: CATGTSGYNEQFF
CDR3nt: TGTGCCACCGGGACTAGCGGTTACAATGAGCAGTTCTTC
abundance: .
d_gene: TRBD2
j_gene: TRBJ2-1
v_gene: TRBV6-5

CDR3aa: CASSLYPGVSNEQFF
CDR3nt: TGTGCCAGCAGTTTATATCCGGGGGTTAGCAATGAGCAGTTCTTC
abundance: .
d_gene: .
j_gene: TRBJ2-1
v_gene: TRBV27

CDR3aa: CASSLAASGSHEQYF
CDR3nt: TGTGCCAGCAGCTTAGCGGCTAGCGGGAGCCACGAGCAGTACTTC
abundance: .
d_gene: TRBD2
j_gene: TRBJ2-7
v_gene: TRBV7-9

CDR3aa: CASSYTSGSGELFF
CDR3nt: TGTGCCAGCAGTTACACTAGCGGGAGCGGGGAGCTGTTTTTT
abundance: .
d_gene: TRBD2
j_gene: TRBJ2-2
v_gene: TRBV6-5

CDR3aa: CSVGEMNRGYGYTF
CDR3nt: TGCAGCGTTGGGGAAATGAATCGGGGCTATGGCTACACCTTC
abundance: .
d_gene: .
j_gene: TRBJ1-2
v_gene: TRBV29-1

CDR3aa: CASSLETGTGAYEQYF
CDR3nt: TGTGCCAGCAGCCTAGAAACCGGGACGGGGGCCTACGAGCAGTACTTC
abundance: few
d_gene: .
j_gene: TRBJ2-7
v_gene: TRBV4-2

CDR3aa: CASSQARRAGLADTQYF
CDR3nt: TGCGCCAGCAGCCAAGCCCGGAGGGCCGGTCTTGCAGATACGCAGTATTTT
abundance: .
d_gene: .
j_gene: TRBJ2-3
v_gene: TRBV4-3

CDR3aa: CSASSPGSRDYTF
CDR3nt: TGCAGTGCTAGTTCTCCGGGGTCTCGTGACTACACCTTC
abundance: .
d_gene: .
j_gene: TRBJ1-2
v_gene: TRBV20-1

CDR3aa: CASSLLGLAGQSSYNEQFF
CDR3nt: TGCGCCAGCAGCTTGCTGGGACTAGCGGGCCAGAGCTCCTACAATGAGCAGTTCTTC
abundance: .
d_gene: TRBD2
j_gene: TRBJ2-1
v_gene: TRBV5-1

CDR3aa: CASSLAALAGDFGELFF
CDR3nt: TGTGCCAGCAGCTTAGCGGCGCTAGCGGGAGATTTCGGGGAGCTGTTTTTT
abundance: many
d_gene: TRBD2
j_gene: TRBJ2-2
v_gene: TRBV7-8

CDR3aa: CASSLGSGMNTEAFF
CDR3nt: TGCGCCAGCAGCTTGGGCAGTGGTATGAACACTGAAGCTTTCTTT
abundance: .
d_gene: .
j_gene: TRBJ1-1
v_gene: TRBV5-1

CDR3aa: CASSSAAGSGEQYF
CDR3nt: TGCGCCAGCAGCTCAGCTGCAGGGTCCGGCGAGCAGTACTTC
abundance: .
d_gene: .
j_gene: TRBJ2-7
v_gene: TRBV5-1

CDR3aa: CSVGRGTETYEQYF
CDR3nt: TGCAGCGTGGGTCGCGGGACAGAAACCTACGAGCAGTACTTC
abundance: .
d_gene: .
j_gene: TRBJ2-7
v_gene: TRBV29-1

CDR3aa: CASRPGGSTDTQYF
CDR3nt: TGTGCCAGCAGACCTGGAGGAAGCACAGATACGCAGTATTTT
abundance: .
d_gene: .
j_gene: TRBJ2-3
v_gene: TRBV5-4

CDR3aa: CASSLASGQGLAFF
CDR3nt: TGTGCCAGCAGCTTGGCGTCGGGACAGGGTCTAGCTTTCTTT
abundance: .
d_gene: TRBD1
j_gene: TRBJ1-1
v_gene: TRBV5-6

CDR3aa: CASSPRNRTGESGNTIYF
CDR3nt: TGTGCCAGCAGCCCCCGAAATAGGACAGGGGAAAGTGGAAACACCATATATTTT
abundance: .
d_gene: .
j_gene: TRBJ1-3
v_gene: TRBV21-1

CDR3aa: CATCRAGLVYEQYF
CDR3nt: TGTGCCACCTGCCGGGCGGGGCTGGTCTACGAGCAGTACTTC
abundance: .
d_gene: .
j_gene: TRBJ2-7
v_gene: TRBV6-5

CDR3aa: CASSSGHYEQYF
CDR3nt: TGCGCCAGCAGCTCGGGACACTACGAGCAGTACTTC
abundance: once
d_gene: .
j_gene: TRBJ2-7
v_gene: TRBV5-1

CDR3aa: CASSITGTDVMNTEAFF
CDR3nt: TGTGCCAGCAGCATCACCGGGACAGACGTCATGAACACTGAAGCTTTCTTT
abundance: .
d_gene: TRBD1
j_gene: TRBJ1-1
v_gene: TRBV7-3

CDR3aa: CASSPAGTGSYNEQFF
CDR3nt: TGTGCCAGCAGCCCGGCGGGGACGGGCTCTTACAATGAGCAGTTCTTC
abundance: .
d_gene: .
j_gene: TRBJ2-1
v_gene: TRBV7-3

CDR3aa: CASSVGQGKNYGYTF
CDR3nt: TGTGCCAGCAGTGTAGGACAGGGGAAAAACTATGGCTACACCTTC
abundance: .
d_gene: TRBD1
j_gene: TRBJ1-2
v_gene: TRBV2

CDR3aa: CASSQGLGLGTEAFF
CDR3nt: TGTGCCAGCAGCCAAGGTTTGGGACTAGGCACTGAAGCTTTCTTT
abundance: .
d_gene: .
j_gene: TRBJ1-1
v_gene: TRBV3-1/TRBV3-2

CDR3aa: CASTPGLSPGDTEAFF
CDR3nt: TGTGCCAGCACCCCTGGTTTGTCCCCGGGGGACACTGAAGCTTTCTTT
abundance: .
d_gene: .
j_gene: TRBJ1-1
v_gene: TRBV28

CDR3aa: CASSRSGRFYEQYF
CDR3nt: TGTGCCAGCAGTCGGTCAGGGCGGTTCTACGAGCAGTACTTC
abundance: .
d_gene: .
j_gene: TRBJ2-7
v_gene: TRBV2

CDR3aa: CASSFLRDRGDEQFF
CDR3nt: TGTGCCAGCAGCTTCCTCCGGGACAGGGGCGATGAGCAGTTCTTC
abundance: few
d_gene: TRBD1
j_gene: TRBJ2-1
v_gene: TRBV7-2

CDR3aa: CASSPPDRVGNQPQHF
CDR3nt: TGTGCCAGCTCACCACCGGACAGGGTCGGCAATCAGCCCCAGCATTTT
abundance: .
d_gene: TRBD1
j_gene: TRBJ1-5
v_gene: TRBV18

CDR3aa: CASSPRGQGSGNTIYF
CDR3nt: TGTGCCAGCTCACCACGGGGACAGGGCTCTGGAAACACCATATATTTT
abundance: .
d_gene: TRBD1
j_gene: TRBJ1-3
v_gene: TRBV18

CDR3aa: CASSQGQHYGYTF
CDR3nt: TGTGCCAGCAGCCAAGGACAGCACTATGGCTACACCTTC
abundance: .
d_gene: .
j_gene: TRBJ1-2
v_gene: TRBV4-2

CDR3aa: CASSEARSDYGYTF
CDR3nt: TGTGCCAGCAGTGAAGCGAGGTCTGACTATGGCTACACCTTC
abundance: once
d_gene: .
j_gene: TRBJ1-2
v_gene: TRBV6-1

CDR3aa: CASSSQRTANTEAFF
CDR3nt: TGTGCCAGCAGCAGCCAAAGGACAGCGAACACTGAAGCTTTCTTT
abundance: once
d_gene: .
j_gene: TRBJ1-1
v_gene: TRBV28